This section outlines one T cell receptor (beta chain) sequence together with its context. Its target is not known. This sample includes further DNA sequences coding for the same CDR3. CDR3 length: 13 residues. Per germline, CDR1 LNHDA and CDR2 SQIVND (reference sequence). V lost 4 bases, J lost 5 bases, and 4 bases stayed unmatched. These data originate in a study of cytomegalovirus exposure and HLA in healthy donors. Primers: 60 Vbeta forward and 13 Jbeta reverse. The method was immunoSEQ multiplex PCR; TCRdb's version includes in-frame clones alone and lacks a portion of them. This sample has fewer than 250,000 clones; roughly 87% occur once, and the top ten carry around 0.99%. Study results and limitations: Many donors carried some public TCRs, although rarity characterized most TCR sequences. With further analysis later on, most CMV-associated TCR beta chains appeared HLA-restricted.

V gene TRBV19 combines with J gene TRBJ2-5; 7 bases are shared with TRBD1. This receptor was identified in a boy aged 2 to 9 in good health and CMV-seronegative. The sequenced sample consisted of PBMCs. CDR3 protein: CASSRQGRETQYF. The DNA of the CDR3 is TGTGCCAGTAGTAGACAGGGACGGGAGACCCAGTACTTC.